This T cell receptor (beta chain) was recorded in a study of CD8+ T cells in alopecia areata. Turning to the study itself: Disease severity was quantified as SALT score of affected scalp area.

About this clone itself: Its antigen remains unidentified.

This CDR3 spans 15 amino acids. V lost 0 bases and J lost 8, with 16 bases in between. CDR1 is SGHAT and CDR2 is FQNNGV in the germline V gene. Reverse transcription of extracted RNA yielded cDNA, which provided the sequencing template. Produced via immunoSEQ multiplex PCR; TCRdb's table is partial and in-frame only. This sample carries approximately 210,000 clones, approximately 40% of them seen once, and the ten largest clones take approximately 2.4%. Regarding the study as a whole: Numerous expanded lesional clones remained in scalp and blood during tofacitinib.

Sample treatment: oral pan-JAK inhibitor, 5-10 mg twice daily. Researchers picked out CD4+ and CD8+ T cells from PBMCs by sorting. The gene calls are TRBV11-2 and TRBJ1-2; tentatively, D is TRBD1 (6 bases). The sequencing here drew on CD4+ T cells sorted from blood, taken between weeks 36 and 40, from a patient treated with tofacitinib. This clonotype originated in a human donor with alopecia areata. Here the CDR3 DNA reads TGTGCCAGCAGCTTAGATCTCAGGGGCCTTTCCGGCTACACCTTC. Amino acids: CASSLDLRGLSGYTF.